This entry describes one TCR beta chain. What it binds is unknown. The entry originates in a study of chemoradiotherapy in HPV16-positive cancers. The table came from immunoSEQ multiplex PCR; TCRdb's copy has only in-frame clones and leaves some out. The top ten clones hold over 15% of a sample with 25,000 to 30,000 clones, over 85% of them seen once. This CDR3 spans 12 amino acids. The germline gives CDR1 MRHNA, CDR2 SNTAGT. J lost 8 bases, V lost 0 bases, and 0 bases had no gene match. Study-level findings and limits: Candidate HPV-specific clones and E7-related TCR motifs grew in tumor during treatment.

This specimen consisted of blood, obtained from a patient who underwent chemoradiotherapy. This chain links TRBV6-4 with TRBJ1-2, with 7 bases aligning to TRBD1. The TCR was taken from a human donor with HPV-associated anogenital cancer. CDR3 bases: TGTGCCAGCAGTGACTCGACAGGGGGCTACACCTTC. It yields the protein CASSDSTGGYTF.